This TCR beta chain was documented in a study of blood T cell repertoires in COVID-19. The wider study: Whether acute or convalescent, the COVID-19 samples came from the United States, Italy and Spain. The cDNA or gDNA used as material had been derived from T cells, B-cell-depleted T cells, or PBMCs.

There are 16 residues in the CDR3. Per the germline V gene, CDR1 is KGHSH and CDR2 is LQKENI. V shed 3 bases, J shed 5 bases, and the junction held 6 bases outside the gene matches. Followed over time, Seattle patients had been enrolled while infection was active. Profiled with immunoSEQ multiplex PCR; TCRdb holds only in-frame clones, not every one. The sample yields 260,000 or so clones, 80% to 90% seen once. This sequence was found in a woman aged 80 or over with COVID-19, enrolled during active disease. V usage is TRBV18 and J usage is TRBJ2-1; 11 bases agree with TRBD2. Sequencing was performed on peripheral blood. This CDR3 reads CASSPSLAGGDNEQFF. CDR3 bases: TGTGCCAGCTCACCTTCCTTAGCGGGGGGGGACAATGAGCAGTTCTTC.